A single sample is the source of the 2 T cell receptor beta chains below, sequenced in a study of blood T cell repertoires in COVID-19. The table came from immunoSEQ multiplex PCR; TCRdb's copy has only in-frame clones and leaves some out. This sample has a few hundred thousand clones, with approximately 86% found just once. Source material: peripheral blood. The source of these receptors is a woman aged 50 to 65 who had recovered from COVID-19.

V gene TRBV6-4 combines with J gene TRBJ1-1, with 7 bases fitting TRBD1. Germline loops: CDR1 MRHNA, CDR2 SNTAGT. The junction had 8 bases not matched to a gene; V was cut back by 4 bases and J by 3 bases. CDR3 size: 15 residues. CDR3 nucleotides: TGTGCCAGCAGTGCCGATTGGGACAGCCACACTGAAGCTTTCTTT. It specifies CASSADWDSHTEAFF.

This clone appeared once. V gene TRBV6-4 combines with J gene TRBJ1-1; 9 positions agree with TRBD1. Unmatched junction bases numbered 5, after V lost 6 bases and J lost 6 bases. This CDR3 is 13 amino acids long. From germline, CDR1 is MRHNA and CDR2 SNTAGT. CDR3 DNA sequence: TGTGCCAGCAGCCTTACAGGGGGCGCTGAAGCTTTCTTT. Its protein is CASSLTGGAEAFF.